Shown below are 5 T cell receptor beta chains from a single sample sequenced in a study of OX40 agonist ivuxolimab in advanced cancers. TCRdb's table, derived via immunoSEQ multiplex PCR, lists solely in-frame clones and lacks some. The sample shows tens of thousands of clones, under 90% of them seen only once. Source: CD4+ or CD8+ T cells sorted from blood, taken in a trial of the OX40 agonist ivuxolimab. The receptors originated from an adult with an advanced solid tumor such as melanoma, head and neck, liver or kidney cancer.

The chain recombines TRBV18 with TRBJ2-3; D tentatively fits TRBD1 or TRBD2 (6 bases each). This CDR3 has 17 amino acids. V was shortened by 1 base and J by 2 bases, with 16 bases between the two germline ends. Germline V lookup: CDR1 KGHSH, CDR2 LQKENI. CDR3: CASSPLGGGSFTDTQYF. The CDR3, as DNA: TGTGCCAGCTCACCACTGGGGGGCGGTTCCTTCACAGATACGCAGTATTTT.

The chain couples TRBV5-5 to TRBJ2-5; either TRBD1 or TRBD2 may fit D (5 bases each). The germline V gene has CDR1 SGHKS and CDR2 YYEKEE (reference sequence). The ends were cut back, 2 bases at V and 4 bases at J, with 15 bases in the middle. There are 15 residues in the CDR3. For the CDR3, the DNA is TGTGCCAGCAGCTTACAACCGGGACCTCGAGAGACCCAGTACTTC. Protein product: CASSLQPGPRETQYF.

The chain uses TRBV10-3 and TRBJ2-7; D call uncertain. CDR1 and CDR2 (germline): ENHRY, SYGVKD. V lost 11 bases to trimming and J lost 0 bases, with 11 bases between them. The CDR3 is 12 residues long. This CDR3 reads CAVQGSSYEQYF. The CDR3 DNA reads TGTGCCGTCCAAGGTAGCTCCTACGAGCAGTACTTC.

The chain links TRBV6-5 to TRBJ1-4; no firm D call. Germline V gene lookup returns CDR1 MNHEY and CDR2 SVGAGI. CDR3 length: 14 amino acids. V lost 6 bases and J 0 bases, leaving 8 bases between the germline ends. The CDR3 region has the DNA TGTGCCAGCAGCGGAGCTGCAACTAATGAAAAACTGTTTTTT. Translated, it gives CASSGAATNEKLFF.

The chain uses TRBV10-1 and TRBJ2-3; 11 nucleotides agree with TRBD1. This CDR3 is 15 amino acids long. Germline CDR1 is WNHNN and CDR2 is SYGVQD (reference sequence). The V gene end was trimmed by 3 bases and the J gene end by 7 bases; junction bases not matched to a gene: 6. CDR3 coding DNA: TGCGCCAGCAGTGAACCCGGGACAGGGGGAAATACGCAGTATTTT. Translation: CASSEPGTGGNTQYF.